This entry lists 2 T cell receptor beta chains sequenced from one sample in a study of blood T cell repertoires in COVID-19. Assay: immunoSEQ multiplex PCR; the TCRdb copy retains only in-frame clones and omits some. The sample gives around 78,000 clones, about 88% of which show up once; approximately 45% is in the top ten. The sequencing input was peripheral blood. These receptors all come from a human donor in a cohort sampled during active COVID-19.

V and J are TRBV5-1 and TRBJ1-1; 8 bases align to TRBD1. This CDR3 is built from 17 residues. The germline CDR1 and CDR2 sequences are SGHRS and YFSETQ. J gave up 4 bases and V 0 bases, and 11 bases lay outside the gene matches. The CDR3 bases are TGCGCCAGCAGCTTGGGTCAGGGGGCGAAGTTTGCCACTGAAGCTTTCTTT. This translates into CASSLGQGAKFATEAFF.

This clone was picked up a small number of times. The chain employs TRBV5-1 and TRBJ1-2, with 7 nucleotides matching TRBD1. The CDR3 covers 14 residues. V lost 3 bases and J lost 4; bases outside the gene matches: 6. Germline lookup yields CDR1 SGHRS and CDR2 YFSETQ. The CDR3 loop reads CASSSTGQAYGYTF. The CDR3 DNA follows: TGCGCCAGCAGCTCAACCGGACAGGCCTATGGCTACACCTTC.